Reported below is one T cell receptor beta chain. Method: immunoSEQ multiplex PCR; TCRdb's copy keeps in-frame clones and lacks some. This sample has 300,000 to 400,000 clones, with 80% to 90% found just once. These data are taken from a study of blood T cell repertoires in COVID-19. In germline, CDR1 is SGHAT, CDR2 FQDESV (reference sequence). The CDR3 is 14 amino acids. The V end was cut by 5 bases, the J end by 1 base, with 10 bases between. Sample: peripheral blood. The J gene is TRBJ2-3, the V gene TRBV11-1; TRBD1 might be the D (5 bases). The receptor comes from a young man with COVID-19, enrolled during active disease. The CDR3 region is CASSLDTGTDTQYF. The CDR3 DNA reads TGTGCCAGCAGCCTGGACACTGGCACAGATACGCAGTATTTT.